The 22 T cell receptor beta chains presented below share a single source sample, sequenced in a study of blood T cells in healthy people across ages. Next came a second PCR, run for 7 to 11 cycles, which used a sample-barcoded 5' primer along with a J-beta primer mix. TCRdb reprocessed the 5' RACE reads with MiXCR, giving one entry per CDR3 protein. Among hundreds of thousands of distinct CDR3 sequences listed, 58% were seen once. Material for sequencing was blood. Receptor source: a man aged 55-75 years in good health.

This rearrangement joins TRBV7-9 to TRBJ2-7; TRBD2 aligns across 7 bases. The CDR3 consists of 15 residues. Germline V gene lookup returns CDR1 SEHNR and CDR2 FQNEAQ (reference sequence). Trimming cost V 5 bases and J 6 bases; bases outside gene matches: 13. The CDR3 DNA reads TGTGCCAGCAGCCCCGGACTAGACGGTTCGCCCGAGCAGTACTTC. The encoded protein is CASSPGLDGSPEQYF. The whole variable domain, remainder taken from reference TRBV7-9 and TRBJ2-7, is DTGVSQNPRHKITKRGQNVTFRCDPISEHNRLYWYRQTLGQGPEFLTYFQNEAQLEKSRLLSDRFSAERPKGSFSTLEIQRTEQGDSAMYLCASSPGLDGSPEQYFGPGTRLTVT.

This clonotype was counted a few times. The genes are TRBV7-9 and TRBJ2-5; D is undetermined. Trimming stripped 6 bases from V and 5 bases from J, with 19 bases between. CDR3 length: 15 residues. Germline V gene data show CDR1 as SEHNR and CDR2 as FQNEAQ (reference sequence). DNA for the CDR3: TGTGCCAGCAGGGATACTGCACGCTCCCCGGAGACCCAGTACTTC. Translation: CASRDTARSPETQYF.

This clonotype has at least ten counts. The rearrangement uses TRBV5-6 and TRBJ1-2; D not resolved. Trimming stripped 4 bases from V and 8 bases from J, with 21 bases between. The CDR3 has 15 amino acids. Germline V gives CDR1 SGHDT, CDR2 YYEEEE. This CDR3 is CASSQSYPFPVGYTF. For the CDR3, the DNA is TGTGCCAGCAGCCAGAGCTACCCCTTTCCGGTCGGCTACACCTTC. Drawing the rest from reference TRBV5-6 and TRBJ1-2, the complete variable domain is DAGVTQSPTHLIKTRGQQVTLRCSPKSGHDTVSWYQQALGQGPQFIFQYYEEEERQRGNFPDRFSGHQFPNYSSELNVNALLLGDSALYLCASSQSYPFPVGYTFGSGTRLTVV.

This clonotype has a handful of counts. This chain connects TRBV6-6 to TRBJ2-7; 8 bases map to TRBD2. Germline values: CDR1 MNHNY, CDR2 SVGAGI (reference sequence). V was pared by 6 bases and J by 4 bases, with 8 bases of the junction left unmatched. The CDR3 contains 14 residues. The CDR3 spells CASRAGLASYEQYF. The CDR3 DNA reads TGTGCCAGCAGGGCAGGACTAGCATCTTACGAGCAGTACTTC.

V and J are TRBV20-1 and TRBJ2-5; 7 bases are a match to TRBD2. With the DNA end fitting TRBJ2-1 better, the J assignment may be wrong. This CDR3 is built from 12 residues. Germline loops: CDR1 DFQATT, CDR2 SNEGSKA (reference sequence). The CDR3 protein is CSVKGGEETQFF. The CDR3 DNA follows: TGCAGTGTGAAGGGAGGGGAAGAGACCCAGTTCTTC.

This clonotype appeared a single time. At one end, the junction sequence differs from germline, possibly due to a read error. The chain has TRBV12-3 or TRBV12-4 and TRBJ2-5; the match to TRBD2 covers 16 bases. This CDR3 is built from 16 residues. The CDR3 region is CTSSSGTSGGAETQYF. As DNA, the CDR3 is TGTACCAGCAGTTCCGGGACTAGCGGGGGGGCTGAGACCCAGTACTTC.

The chain couples TRBV20-1 to TRBJ2-5, with 7 bases fitting TRBD2. V shed 6 bases and J 0 bases; nucleotides not matched to a gene: 10. Germline-derived CDR1 and CDR2 are DFQATT and SNEGSKA (reference sequence). The CDR3 covers 15 residues. CDR3 region: CSATPASGNQETQYF. The CDR3 DNA follows: TGCAGTGCCACGCCTGCTAGCGGAAACCAAGAGACCCAGTACTTC.

The V and J genes are TRBV2 and TRBJ1-2; D is perhaps TRBD1 (6 bases). V shed 7 bases and J shed 5 bases, with 20 bases lying between them. The CDR3 runs to 15 residues. The V gene's germline CDR1 is SNHLY and CDR2 FYNNEI. The CDR3 bases are TGTGCCAGCACCCGGGACACCCTTTCACGATATGGCTACACCTTC. It is translated as CASTRDTLSRYGYTF.

This sequence joins TRBV4-3 and TRBJ2-7; D may be TRBD1 (5 bases). This CDR3 is built from 15 residues. V lost 1 base, J lost 2 bases, and 12 bases lay in between. CDR1 LGHNA and CDR2 YSLEER come from the germline V gene. Written as DNA, the CDR3 is TGCGCCAGCAGCCAAGGGTCAGGGTCGCCCTACGAGCAGTACTTC. Amino acids: CASSQGSGSPYEQYF.

The V gene is TRBV5-1, the J gene TRBJ2-1; TRBD1 agrees at 7 bases. The germline gives CDR1 SGHRS, CDR2 YFSETQ. This CDR3 comprises 13 residues. With 7 bases clipped from V and 7 bases from J, the junction kept 8 bases outside the gene matches. CDR3: CASSGTDLNEQFF. DNA of the CDR3: TGCGCCAGCTCCGGGACAGACCTTAATGAGCAGTTCTTC.

The chain combines TRBV5-1 with TRBJ2-7, with a possible D match to TRBD1 (6 bases). The V end lost 4 bases, the J end lost 0 bases, and 14 bases lay between the germline ends. This CDR3 is 15 amino acids long. Germline V gene sequence: CDR1 SGHRS, CDR2 YFSETQ. In DNA form, the CDR3 reads TGCGCCAGCAGCGATAGTACAGGGTTCTCCTACGAGCAGTACTTC. Its protein product is CASSDSTGFSYEQYF.

This clonotype has just a few counts. The gene calls are TRBV12-3 or TRBV12-4 and TRBJ1-6; D is uncertain. The CDR3 extends over 13 amino acids. V lost 6 bases and J lost 7, with 10 bases in between. For the CDR3, the DNA is TGTGCCAGCAGCGATATACCGAATTCACCCCTCCACTTT. Protein: CASSDIPNSPLHF.

V and J are TRBV27 and TRBJ2-5; no clear D. Trimming cost V 5 bases and J 7 bases, with 11 bases left between them. Germline V gene lookup returns CDR1 MNHEY and CDR2 SMNVEV (reference sequence). The CDR3 extends over 12 amino acids. In nucleotides, the CDR3 is TGTGCCAGCAGTCCCTCTCTGGGGACCCAGTACTTC. It translates to CASSPSLGTQYF.

This sequence joins TRBV5-1 and TRBJ2-5; D is unresolved. V lost 0 bases to trimming and J lost 13 bases, with 13 bases between them. Germline CDR1 SGHRS, CDR2 YFSETQ. The CDR3 sequence is 12 residues long. The CDR3 reads CASSLDWEFPYF. In nucleotides, the CDR3 is TGCGCCAGCAGCTTGGATTGGGAATTTCCGTACTTC.

This clonotype was counted a few times. This chain joins TRBV5-1 and TRBJ2-7; 9 bases align to TRBD1. The CDR3 has 16 amino acids. CDR1 is SGHRS and CDR2 is YFSETQ in the germline V gene. Trimming at V came to 2 bases and at J to 4 bases, leaving 10 bases not matched to a gene. The CDR3 spells CASSFLPDRGSYEQYF. CDR3 sequence (DNA): TGCGCCAGCAGCTTTTTACCGGACAGGGGTTCATACGAGCAGTACTTC.

V usage is TRBV18 and J usage is TRBJ2-7; TRBD2 matches 11 bases. This CDR3 has 15 amino acids. From germline, CDR1 is KGHSH and CDR2 LQKENI. V was clipped by 1 base and J by 4 bases; unmatched bases: 3. The chain's CDR3 is CASSPLAGGPYEQYF. The CDR3 DNA follows: TGTGCCAGCTCACCACTAGCGGGGGGGCCTTACGAGCAGTACTTC.

V is TRBV20-1 and J is TRBJ2-1; possible D gene TRBD2, 6 bases. Germline values: CDR1 DFQATT, CDR2 SNEGSKA (reference sequence). The CDR3 has 14 amino acids. Trimming took off 6 bases at V and 3 bases at J, with 15 bases between the two ends. The CDR3, as DNA: TGCAGTGCCCGGACTACCCGGGGCTACAATGAGCAGTTCTTC. This gives the protein CSARTTRGYNEQFF.

This clonotype came up a few times. The chain joins TRBV20-1 to TRBJ2-5; D unresolved. Germline V gene sequence: CDR1 DFQATT, CDR2 SNEGSKA (reference sequence). V was shortened by 0 bases and J by 13 bases, with 15 bases between the two germline ends. The CDR3 totals 12 residues. CDR3 nucleotides: TGCAGTGCTAGAGAGGGTCCAGAGGTAGTGTACTTC. This sequence encodes CSAREGPEVVYF.

This chain connects TRBV28 to TRBJ2-3; D is perhaps TRBD1 or TRBD2 (5 bases each). V lost 2 bases, J lost 5 bases, and 20 bases lay in between. Germline V gene sequence: CDR1 MDHEN, CDR2 SYDVKM. The CDR3 totals 17 residues. This chain's CDR3 is CASSLPRGGARGDTQYF. DNA for the CDR3: TGTGCCAGCAGTTTACCCCGCGGTGGGGCACGGGGAGATACGCAGTATTTT.

This clonotype was counted a single time. The limits of the CDR3 on the DNA are not certain, so only TCRdb's listed CDR3 is given. The chain is built from TRBV29-1 and TRBJ2-7; TRBD1 reflects the table's D call only, with no check against the DNA. Counting both end residues, the CDR3 totals 12 amino acids. CDR1 SQVTM and CDR2 ANQGSEA come from the germline V gene. The CDR3 loop reads CSVGTGTYEQHF.

This chain uses TRBV14 with TRBJ1-4; 8 nucleotides line up with TRBD1. After removal of 2 bases from V and 8 bases from J, the junction contained 7 bases not matched to a gene. CDR1 and CDR2 (germline): SGHDN, FVKESK. This CDR3 contains 15 residues. Written as DNA, the CDR3 is TGTGCCAGCAGCCAACGGCTGGACAGGGACGAAAAACTGTTTTTT. The encoded protein is CASSQRLDRDEKLFF.

The V gene is TRBV20-1, the J gene TRBJ2-5, with a tentative D call TRBD1 (7 bases). Trimming cost V 2 bases and J 5 bases, with 12 bases left between them. The CDR3 covers 13 residues. Germline V gene lookup returns CDR1 DFQATT and CDR2 SNEGSKA (reference sequence). The CDR3 region has the DNA TGCAGTGCTAGACAGGGGGGTCGTGAGACCCAGTACTTC. Its protein product is CSARQGGRETQYF.